The 31 T cell receptor beta chains below all came from one sample that was sequenced in a study of human T cells and chemical hapten exposure. TCRdb re-derived calls from the RACE reads in MiXCR, one entry per CDR3 protein. The table has about 90,000 distinct CDR3 sequences, 11% seen once. The time point: patch test 3, about 24 weeks after DPC sensitization. Documented treatment: therapeutic diphenylcyclopropenone sensitization with weekly scalp DPC. Source: whole blood, taken in connection with sensitization to the hapten diphenylcyclopropenone (DPC). These receptors all come from a woman younger than 45 with alopecia areata. Some clones in this sample may be carry-over from other donors' samples.

Many counts were recorded for this clonotype. V gene TRBV4-2 combines with J gene TRBJ1-5, with 8 bases lining up with TRBD1. The CDR3 is made up of 15 amino acids. Trimming at V came to 3 bases and at J to 6 bases, leaving 7 bases not matched to a gene. CDR1 is LGHNA and CDR2 is YNFKEQ in the germline V gene. The CDR3 sequence is CASSQEQGGSQPQHF. The CDR3 nucleotides are TGTGCCAGCAGCCAGGAACAGGGGGGATCTCAGCCCCAGCATTTT.

The chain is built from TRBV3-1 and TRBJ2-3, with 12 bases matching TRBD2. After removal of 4 bases from V and 5 bases from J, the junction contained 4 bases not matched to a gene. This CDR3 is built from 15 residues. CDR1 is LGHDT, CDR2 YNNKEL, per germline (reference sequence). The CDR3 DNA reads TGTGCCAGCAGCCGGGCTAGCGGGGGGGTAGATACGCAGTATTTT. Translated: CASSRASGGVDTQYF.

There are many counts of this clonotype. The chain links TRBV27 to TRBJ1-1, with D possibly being TRBD1 (5 bases). Germline values: CDR1 MNHEY, CDR2 SMNVEV (reference sequence). Trimming shortened V by 8 bases and J by 8 bases, and 18 bases separated the two germline ends. The CDR3 runs 13 residues. In DNA form, the CDR3 reads TGTGCCAGCCTGGCCGGTGCGGGGGGGGAAGCTTTCTTT. Translating it yields CASLAGAGGEAFF.

J is TRBJ2-1 and V is TRBV28; 7 bases map to TRBD1. V gave up 3 bases and J gave up 10 bases; unmatched junction bases: 12. This CDR3 is 15 amino acids long. The germline gives CDR1 MDHEN, CDR2 SYDVKM. CDR3 loop: CASSFADRSGGEQFF. The CDR3 nucleotides are TGTGCCAGCAGTTTCGCGGACAGGTCTGGAGGCGAGCAGTTCTTC.

The chain recombines TRBV18 with TRBJ1-1; D might be TRBD1 (6 bases). Deletions cut 6 bases from V and 0 bases from J, with 20 bases between. The CDR3 has 17 amino acids. Germline CDR1 KGHSH, CDR2 LQKENI. CDR3 bases: TGTGCCAGCTCCGCCGAACATCGGGGACAAATGAACACTGAAGCTTTCTTT. Its protein is CASSAEHRGQMNTEAFF.

This chain joins TRBV28 and TRBJ2-7; 8 bases are a match to TRBD1. CDR1 is MDHEN and CDR2 is SYDVKM in the germline V gene. This CDR3 has 15 residues. V lost 6 bases, J lost 9 bases, and 16 bases stayed unmatched. The CDR3 sequence: CASSVTGEPLEGQYV. Here the CDR3 DNA reads TGTGCCAGCAGCGTGACAGGGGAGCCCCTCGAGGGGCAGTACGTC.

This clonotype was counted a single time. This chain connects TRBV6-2 or TRBV6-3 to TRBJ1-1, with D maybe TRBD1 (5 bases). This CDR3 comprises 15 residues. The V and J ends lost 8 bases and 4 bases respectively, with 20 bases between them. Germline CDR1 MNHEY, CDR2 SVGEGT. The CDR3 region is CASSTSGAAGTEAFF. For the CDR3, the DNA is TGTGCCAGCTCCACTTCCGGGGCCGCGGGCACTGAAGCTTTCTTT.

This clonotype was recorded many times. An end of the junction does not agree with germline; a read error may underlie this. The V gene is TRBV7-7, the J gene TRBJ2-2; 8 bases are a match to TRBD2. Germline V gene lookup returns CDR1 SSHAT and CDR2 FNYEAQ (reference sequence). This CDR3 spans 16 amino acids. The CDR3 nucleotides read TGTGCTAGCAGCTTAGATAGCGGGACCAACACCGGGGAGCTGTTTTTT. As protein: CASSLDSGTNTGELFF.

This clonotype was seen many times. This chain uses TRBV29-1 with TRBJ2-2, with TRBD1 as a possible D gene (5 bases). The CDR3 is 12 residues long. V shed 4 bases and J shed 7 bases, with 10 bases lying between them. Germline CDR1 is SQVTM and CDR2 is ANQGSEA. Written as DNA, the CDR3 is TGCAGCGTTGTTGGTCAGGGCGGGGAGCTGTTTTTT. It is translated as CSVVGQGGELFF.

Worth noting for this clonotype: Possible read error: a much larger clone is one base away. V and J are TRBV13 and TRBJ1-1; TRBD1 matches 7 bases. V lost 7 bases and J lost 10; bases outside the gene matches: 21. The V gene's germline CDR1 is PRHDT and CDR2 FYEKMQ (reference sequence). The CDR3 loop spans 16 amino acids. The CDR3 is CASTLSNRGGQEVAFF. CDR3 DNA: TGTGCCAGCACCCTTTCCAACAGGGGAGGTCAAGAGGTAGCTTTCTTT.

Ten or more counts support this clonotype. CDR3 loop: CASSLYTQYF. CDR3 DNA: TGTGCCAGCAGCTTGTATACGCAGTATTTT. V gene TRBV7-9 combines with J gene TRBJ2-3; D gene uncertain. CDR1 and CDR2 from the germline V gene are SEHNR and FQNEAQ (reference sequence). CDR3 size: 10 residues. V was pared by 3 bases and J by 7 bases, with 2 bases between.

This clonotype was counted once. The chain is built from TRBV20-1 and TRBJ2-3; D might be TRBD1 or TRBD2, each matching 5 bases. CDR3 length: 15 residues. CDR1 is DFQATT and CDR2 is SNEGSKA in the germline V gene (reference sequence). The V and J ends lost 1 base and 1 base respectively, with 12 bases between them. The CDR3 DNA reads TGCAGTGCTAGAGGAGGGGTCACACGCACAGATACGCAGTATTTT. It yields the protein CSARGGVTRTDTQYF.

The chain uses TRBV10-3 and TRBJ1-2; no firm D call. The CDR3 consists of 13 residues. V shed 3 bases and J shed 6 bases, with 11 bases lying between them. From germline, CDR1 is ENHRY and CDR2 SYGVKD. This CDR3 is CAISESGNNGYTF. CDR3 DNA sequence: TGTGCCATCAGTGAATCTGGGAATAATGGCTACACCTTC.

The chain links TRBV4-1 to TRBJ2-7, with 8 bases that match TRBD1. The length of the CDR3 is 15 residues. With 0 bases clipped from V and 8 bases from J, the junction kept 9 bases outside the gene matches. Germline CDR1 is MGHRA and CDR2 is YSYEKL. The CDR3: CASSQDGTGLRQQYV. CDR3 nucleotide sequence: TGCGCCAGCAGCCAAGACGGGACAGGTCTACGACAGCAGTACGTC.

The chain joins TRBV19 to TRBJ2-2; D is perhaps TRBD1 (5 bases). Germline-derived CDR1 and CDR2 are LNHDA and SQIVND (reference sequence). V was shortened by 0 bases and J by 5 bases, with 7 bases between the two germline ends. This CDR3 contains 14 residues. The CDR3, as DNA: TGTGCCAGTAGTATAGACAGGGTAACCGGGGAGCTGTTTTTT. Amino acids: CASSIDRVTGELFF.

V gene TRBV2 combines with J gene TRBJ2-5, with D possibly TRBD2 on 6 matching bases. This CDR3 has 12 amino acids. With 4 bases removed from V and 5 bases from J, the gap between germline ends came to 8 bases. CDR1 and CDR2 from the germline V gene are SNHLY and FYNNEI. CDR3 sequence (DNA): TGTGCCAGCAGTGTGCGGGGTGAGACCCAGTACTTC. It specifies CASSVRGETQYF. The full variable domain, its missing parts supplied by reference TRBV2 and TRBJ2-5, is EPEVTQTPSHQVTQMGQEVILRCVPISNHLYFYWYRQILGQKVEFLVSFYNNEISEKSEIFDDQFSVERPDGSNFTLKIRSTKLEDSAMYFCASSVRGETQYFGPGTRLLVL.

This clonotype was seen only a few times. J is TRBJ2-7 and V is TRBV28; D ambiguous. The CDR3 contains 13 residues. V was trimmed by 3 bases and J by 2 bases, leaving 8 bases between them. The germline V gene encodes CDR1 MDHEN and CDR2 SYDVKM. CDR3 amino acids: CASSLYSTYEQYF. The CDR3 bases are TGTGCCAGCAGTTTGTACAGTACCTACGAGCAGTACTTC.

This clonotype was counted ten times or more. V usage is TRBV10-3 and J usage is TRBJ1-3; 7 bases fit TRBD1. Germline values: CDR1 ENHRY, CDR2 SYGVKD. The V gene end was trimmed by 4 bases and the J gene end by 0 bases; junction bases not matched to a gene: 6. CDR3 length: 16 amino acids. CDR3 residues: CAISGGQQNSGNTIYF. CDR3 in DNA: TGTGCCATCAGTGGGGGACAGCAGAACTCTGGAAACACCATATATTTT.

This clonotype was observed a few times. The rearrangement uses TRBV24-1 and TRBJ2-1, with D perhaps TRBD2 (5 bases). Deletions cut 0 bases from V and 8 bases from J, with 13 bases between. This CDR3 contains 15 residues. Germline CDR1 and CDR2: KGHDR and SFDVKD. The CDR3 is CATSDLGASTDEQFF. Written as DNA, the CDR3 is TGTGCCACCAGTGATTTGGGCGCTAGCACTGATGAGCAGTTCTTC.

With regard to this clonotype: The conserved phenylalanine or tryptophan normally closing the CDR3 is absent here, so this likely arose from a read error. The gene calls are TRBV29-1 and TRBJ2-4; a weak D match, TRBD2 (5 bases). Between the trimmed V and J ends, which lost 1 base and 5 bases, there was a span of 12 bases. The CDR3 is 14 residues long. Germline V CDR1 and CDR2: SQVTM, ANQGSEA. The CDR3 sequence is CSVEVGSGENIQYL. As DNA, the CDR3 is TGCAGCGTTGAAGTAGGGTCCGGGGAAAACATTCAGTACCTC.

In DNA, the CDR3 is TGTGCCAGCAGCCACCCGGGACAGGGAATCAATGAGCAGTTCTTC. Translation: CASSHPGQGINEQFF. This rearrangement joins TRBV3-1 to TRBJ2-1; the match to TRBD1 covers 9 bases. Trimming at V came to 3 bases and at J to 6 bases, leaving 6 bases not matched to a gene. This CDR3 has 15 residues. CDR1 and CDR2 (germline): LGHDT, YNNKEL (reference sequence).

In its sample, this clonotype was seen many times. The rearrangement links TRBV28 to TRBJ2-1, with D hard to call. Trimming took 2 bases from V and 4 from J, leaving 6 bases between them. The germline V gene has CDR1 MDHEN and CDR2 SYDVKM. This CDR3 contains 13 residues. Here the CDR3 reads CASSLPEYNEQFF. The CDR3, as DNA: TGTGCCAGCAGTTTACCCGAGTACAATGAGCAGTTCTTC.

This clonotype appeared many times. The J gene is TRBJ2-2, the V gene TRBV12-3 or TRBV12-4; possibly TRBD1 for D (5 bases). This CDR3 is 16 amino acids long. Trimming removed 7 bases at V and 1 base at J, with 16 bases between. The CDR3 bases are TGTGCCAGCACTCCAGGGCAGGTGGGGAACACCGGGGAGCTGTTTTTT. Amino acids: CASTPGQVGNTGELFF.

This clonotype was detected many times. V and J are TRBV11-2 and TRBJ2-1; unclear D gene. Germline V gene sequence: CDR1 SGHAT, CDR2 FQNNGV. The CDR3 has 14 amino acids. Trimming took off 2 bases at V and 5 bases at J, with 10 bases between the two ends. The CDR3 here is CASSLYEPNNEQFF. In DNA form, the CDR3 reads TGTGCCAGCAGCTTATACGAGCCGAACAATGAGCAGTTCTTC.

There are a few counts of this clonotype. V and J are TRBV10-3 and TRBJ2-3; no clear D gene. Trimming removed 3 bases from V and 3 bases from J, with 1 base in between. Germline V gene sequence: CDR1 ENHRY, CDR2 SYGVKD. The CDR3 length is 11 residues. The CDR3 coding sequence is TGTGCCATCAGTGATACAGATACGCAGTATTTT. Protein: CAISDTDTQYF.

This clonotype was found many times. The J gene is TRBJ1-1, the V gene TRBV6-6; 8 bases agree with TRBD1. The CDR3 length is 13 residues. V lost 0 bases to trimming and J lost 9 bases; unmatched junction nucleotides: 3. Germline loops: CDR1 MNHNY, CDR2 SVGAGI (reference sequence). The CDR3 DNA follows: TGTGCCAGCAGTTACTCCTGGACAGGGAAAGCTTTCTTT. It specifies CASSYSWTGKAFF.

This clonotype has at least ten counts. The CDR3 loop is CASSPRSQSYEQYF. The CDR3 DNA reads as TGTGCCAGCAGCCCCAGGTCACAGAGTTACGAGCAGTACTTC. This rearrangement joins TRBV5-5 to TRBJ2-7, with no clear D. Germline CDR1 reads SGHKS; CDR2 reads YYEKEE (reference sequence). Trimming stripped 4 bases from V and 4 bases from J, with 15 bases between. CDR3 length equals 14 residues.

The table lists this clonotype with a few counts. The J gene is TRBJ1-3, the V gene TRBV25-1; no definite D call. V dropped 5 bases and J dropped 1 base, with 6 bases sitting between them. Germline V gene data show CDR1 as MGHDK and CDR2 as SYGVNS. The CDR3 spans 13 residues. The CDR3 bases are TGTGCCAGCAGTAGCCGGTCTGGAAACACCATATATTTT. It yields the protein CASSSRSGNTIYF. Complete variable domain (other parts from reference TRBV25-1 and TRBJ1-3): EADIYQTPRYLVIGTGKKITLECSQTMGHDKMYWYQQDPGMELHLIHYSYGVNSTEKGDLSSESTVSRIRTEHFPLTLESARPSHTSQYLCASSSRSGNTIYFGEGSWLTVV.

Only a few counts were recorded for this clonotype. This sequence joins TRBV2 and TRBJ2-3; D might be TRBD2 (5 bases). V shed 2 bases and J shed 9 bases, with 12 bases lying between them. Germline lookup yields CDR1 SNHLY and CDR2 FYNNEI. CDR3 length: 13 residues. DNA of the CDR3: TGTGCCAGCAGTGAATCCGAAGGAGGCACGCAGTATTTT. This sequence encodes CASSESEGGTQYF. The whole variable domain, remainder taken from reference TRBV2 and TRBJ2-3, is EPEVTQTPSHQVTQMGQEVILRCVPISNHLYFYWYRQILGQKVEFLVSFYNNEISEKSEIFDDQFSVERPDGSNFTLKIRSTKLEDSAMYFCASSESEGGTQYFGPGTRLTVL.

The CDR3 DNA is TGTGCCAGCAAGAACGACGCTAGGAATGAGCAGTTCTTC. Protein sequence: CASKNDARNEQFF. The V call is TRBV2, the J call TRBJ2-1; no definite D call. Per germline, CDR1 SNHLY and CDR2 FYNNEI. Trimming left V 7 bases short and J 7 bases short, with 14 bases between. The CDR3 is 13 residues long.

This clonotype occurred many times. The chain uses TRBV6-5 and TRBJ2-6; 7 nucleotides line up with TRBD1. V lost 4 bases, J lost 1 base, and 4 bases stayed unmatched. Germline lookup yields CDR1 MNHEY and CDR2 SVGAGI. This CDR3 has 16 residues. As DNA, the CDR3 is TGTGCCAGCAGTTTCGGGACAGCGTCTGGGGCCAACGTCCTGACTTTC. Protein: CASSFGTASGANVLTF.